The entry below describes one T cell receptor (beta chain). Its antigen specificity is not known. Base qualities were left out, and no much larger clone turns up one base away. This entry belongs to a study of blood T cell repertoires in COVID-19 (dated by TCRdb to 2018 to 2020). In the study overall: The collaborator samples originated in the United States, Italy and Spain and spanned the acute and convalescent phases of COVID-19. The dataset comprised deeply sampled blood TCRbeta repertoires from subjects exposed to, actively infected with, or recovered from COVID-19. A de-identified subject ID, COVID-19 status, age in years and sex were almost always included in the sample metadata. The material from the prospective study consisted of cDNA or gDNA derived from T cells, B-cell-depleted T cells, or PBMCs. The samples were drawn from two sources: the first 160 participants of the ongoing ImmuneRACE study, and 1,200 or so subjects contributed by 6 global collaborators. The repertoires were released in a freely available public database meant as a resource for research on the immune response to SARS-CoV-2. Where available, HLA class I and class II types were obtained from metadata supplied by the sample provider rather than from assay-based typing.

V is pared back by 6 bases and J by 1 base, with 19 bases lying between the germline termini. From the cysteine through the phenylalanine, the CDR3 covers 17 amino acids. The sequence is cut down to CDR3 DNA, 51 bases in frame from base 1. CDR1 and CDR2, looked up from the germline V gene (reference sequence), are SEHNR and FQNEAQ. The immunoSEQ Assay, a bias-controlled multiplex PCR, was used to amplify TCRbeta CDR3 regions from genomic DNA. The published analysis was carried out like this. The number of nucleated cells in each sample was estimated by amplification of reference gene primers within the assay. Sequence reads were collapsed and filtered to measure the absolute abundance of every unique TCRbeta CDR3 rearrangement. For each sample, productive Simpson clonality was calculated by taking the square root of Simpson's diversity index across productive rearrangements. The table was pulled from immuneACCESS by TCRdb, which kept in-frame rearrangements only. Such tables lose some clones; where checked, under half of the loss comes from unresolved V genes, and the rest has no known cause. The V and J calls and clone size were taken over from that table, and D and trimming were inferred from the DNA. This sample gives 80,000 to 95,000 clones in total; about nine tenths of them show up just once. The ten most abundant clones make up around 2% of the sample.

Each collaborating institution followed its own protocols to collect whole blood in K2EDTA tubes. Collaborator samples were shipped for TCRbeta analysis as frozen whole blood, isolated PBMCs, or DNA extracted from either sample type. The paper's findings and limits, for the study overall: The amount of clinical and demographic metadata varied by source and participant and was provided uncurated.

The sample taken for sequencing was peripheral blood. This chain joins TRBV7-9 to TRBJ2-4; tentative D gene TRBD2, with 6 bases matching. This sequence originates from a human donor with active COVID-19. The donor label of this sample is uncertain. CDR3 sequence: CASSSVGGKVAKNIQYF. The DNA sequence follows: TGTGCCAGCAGTTCCGTGGGGGGAAAAGTGGCCAAAAACATTCAGTACTTC.